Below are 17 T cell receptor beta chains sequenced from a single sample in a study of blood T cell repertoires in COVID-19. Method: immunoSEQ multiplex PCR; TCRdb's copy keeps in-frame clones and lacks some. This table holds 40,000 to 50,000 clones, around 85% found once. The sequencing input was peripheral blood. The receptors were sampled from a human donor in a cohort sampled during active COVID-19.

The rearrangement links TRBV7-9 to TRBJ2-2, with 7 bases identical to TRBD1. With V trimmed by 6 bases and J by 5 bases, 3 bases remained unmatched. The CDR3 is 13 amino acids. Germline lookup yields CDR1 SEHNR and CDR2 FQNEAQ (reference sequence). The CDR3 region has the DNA TGTGCCAGCAGGGGACAGAGTACCGGGGAGCTGTTTTTT. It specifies CASRGQSTGELFF.

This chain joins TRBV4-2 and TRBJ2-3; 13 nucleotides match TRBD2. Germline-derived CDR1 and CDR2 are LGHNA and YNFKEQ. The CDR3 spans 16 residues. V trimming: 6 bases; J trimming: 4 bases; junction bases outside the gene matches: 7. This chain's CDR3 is CASRLHGTSGADTQYF. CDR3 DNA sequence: TGTGCCAGCAGACTCCACGGGACTAGCGGGGCAGATACGCAGTATTTT.

In DNA form, the CDR3 reads TGTGCCAGCAGCAAAGGGCAGTTGGCCTCCTACAATGAGCAGTTCTTC. This encodes CASSKGQLASYNEQFF. V usage is TRBV21-1 and J usage is TRBJ2-1; TRBD1 reflects the table's D call only, with no check against the DNA. TRBV21-1 is shown as a pseudogene. The CDR3 has 16 residues.

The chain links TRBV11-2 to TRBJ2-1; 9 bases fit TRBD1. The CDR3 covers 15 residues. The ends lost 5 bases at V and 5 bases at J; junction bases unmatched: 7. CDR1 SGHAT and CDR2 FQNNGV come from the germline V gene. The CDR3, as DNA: TGTGCCAGCAGCCCCCGAGGACAGGGGAACAATGAGCAGTTCTTC. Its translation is CASSPRGQGNNEQFF. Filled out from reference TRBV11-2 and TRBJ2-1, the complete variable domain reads EAGVAQSPRYKIIEKRQSVAFWCNPISGHATLYWYQQILGQGPKLLIQFQNNGVVDDSQLPKDRFSAERLKGVDSTLKIQPAKLEDSAVYLCASSPRGQGNNEQFFGPGTRLTVL.

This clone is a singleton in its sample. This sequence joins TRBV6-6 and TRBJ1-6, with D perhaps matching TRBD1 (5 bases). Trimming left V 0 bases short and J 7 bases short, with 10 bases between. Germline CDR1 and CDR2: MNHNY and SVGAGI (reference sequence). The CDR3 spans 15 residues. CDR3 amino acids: CASSYSGAGNSPLHF. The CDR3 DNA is TGTGCCAGCAGTTACTCAGGGGCTGGAAATTCACCCCTCCACTTT.

In DNA form, the CDR3 reads TGTGCCAGCAGAGCCGAGAGCTCCTACGAGCAGTACTTC. It encodes CASRAESSYEQYF. The J gene is TRBJ2-7, the V gene TRBV6-5; no definite D call. CDR1 MNHEY and CDR2 SVGAGI come from the germline V gene. Trimming removed 6 bases from V and 0 bases from J, with 9 bases in between. There are 13 residues in the CDR3.

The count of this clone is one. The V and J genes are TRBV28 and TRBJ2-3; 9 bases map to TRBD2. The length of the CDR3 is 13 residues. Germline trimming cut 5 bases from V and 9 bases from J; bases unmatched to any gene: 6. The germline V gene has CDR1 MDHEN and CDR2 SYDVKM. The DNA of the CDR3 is TGTGCCAGCAGTCCTAATAGCGGGGGCACGCAGTATTTT. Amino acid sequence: CASSPNSGGTQYF.

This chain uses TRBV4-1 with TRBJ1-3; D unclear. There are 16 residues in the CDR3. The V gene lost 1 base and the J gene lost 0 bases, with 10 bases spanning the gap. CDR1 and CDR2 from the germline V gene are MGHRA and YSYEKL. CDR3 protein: CASSQGRGYSGNTIYF. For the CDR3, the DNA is TGCGCCAGCAGCCAAGGACGCGGTTACTCTGGAAACACCATATATTTT.

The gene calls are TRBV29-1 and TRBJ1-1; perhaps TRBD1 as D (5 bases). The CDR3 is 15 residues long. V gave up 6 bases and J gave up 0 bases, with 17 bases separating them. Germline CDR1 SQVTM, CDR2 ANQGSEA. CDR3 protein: CSVGTIPRLNTEAFF. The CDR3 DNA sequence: TGCAGCGTCGGGACTATTCCGCGACTGAACACTGAAGCTTTCTTT.

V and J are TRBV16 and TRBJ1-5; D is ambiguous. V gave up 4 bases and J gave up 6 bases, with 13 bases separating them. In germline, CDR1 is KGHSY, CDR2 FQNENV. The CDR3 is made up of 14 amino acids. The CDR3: CASSRSGIGQPQHF. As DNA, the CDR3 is TGTGCCAGCAGCCGTTCGGGAATCGGTCAGCCCCAGCATTTT.

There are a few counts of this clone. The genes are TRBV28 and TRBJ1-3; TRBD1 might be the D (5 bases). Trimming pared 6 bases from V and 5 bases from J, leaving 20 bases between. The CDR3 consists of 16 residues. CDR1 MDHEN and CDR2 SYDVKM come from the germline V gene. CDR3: CASSPGGTGGRNTIYF. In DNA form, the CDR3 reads TGTGCCAGCAGCCCTGGGGGGACGGGCGGGCGAAACACCATATATTTT.

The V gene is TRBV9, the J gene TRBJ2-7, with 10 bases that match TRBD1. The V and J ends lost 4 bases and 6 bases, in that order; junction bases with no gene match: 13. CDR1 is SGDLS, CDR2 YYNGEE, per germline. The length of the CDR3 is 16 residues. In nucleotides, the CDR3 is TGTGCCAGCAGCCTTCTAGGGACAGGGGTTAGGAGCGAGCAGTACTTC. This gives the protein CASSLLGTGVRSEQYF.

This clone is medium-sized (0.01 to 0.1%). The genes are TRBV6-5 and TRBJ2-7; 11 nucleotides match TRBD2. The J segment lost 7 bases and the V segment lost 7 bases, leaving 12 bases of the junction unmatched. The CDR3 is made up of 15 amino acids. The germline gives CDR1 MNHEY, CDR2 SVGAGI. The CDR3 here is CASKTVAGGPDEQYF. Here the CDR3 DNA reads TGTGCCAGCAAAACCGTAGCGGGGGGGCCTGATGAGCAGTACTTC.

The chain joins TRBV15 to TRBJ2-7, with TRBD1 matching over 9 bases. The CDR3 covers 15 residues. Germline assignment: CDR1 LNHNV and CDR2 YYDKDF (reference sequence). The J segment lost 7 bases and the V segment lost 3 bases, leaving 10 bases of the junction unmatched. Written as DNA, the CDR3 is TGTGCCACCAGCAGCCCCCGGGACAGGGTTGGAGAGCAGTACTTC. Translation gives CATSSPRDRVGEQYF. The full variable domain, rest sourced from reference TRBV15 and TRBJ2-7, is DAMVIQNPRYQVTQFGKPVTLSCSQTLNHNVMYWYQQKSSQAPKLLFHYYDKDFNNEADTPDNFQSRRPNTSFCFLDIRSPGLGDTAMYLCATSSPRDRVGEQYFGPGTRLTVT.

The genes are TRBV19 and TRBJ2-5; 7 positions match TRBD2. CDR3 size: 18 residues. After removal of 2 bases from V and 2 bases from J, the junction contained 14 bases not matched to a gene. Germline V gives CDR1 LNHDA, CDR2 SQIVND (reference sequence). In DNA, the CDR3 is TGTGCCAGTAGTATACCAAAGATGGGGAGCGGGGAGCAAGAGACCCAGTACTTC. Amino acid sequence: CASSIPKMGSGEQETQYF.

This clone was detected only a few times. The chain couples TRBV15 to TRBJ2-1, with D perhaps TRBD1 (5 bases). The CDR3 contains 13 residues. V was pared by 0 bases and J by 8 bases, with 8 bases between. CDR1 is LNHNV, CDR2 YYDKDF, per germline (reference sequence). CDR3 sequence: CATSRDQGYEQFF. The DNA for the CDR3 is TGTGCCACCAGCAGAGATCAGGGCTATGAGCAGTTCTTC.

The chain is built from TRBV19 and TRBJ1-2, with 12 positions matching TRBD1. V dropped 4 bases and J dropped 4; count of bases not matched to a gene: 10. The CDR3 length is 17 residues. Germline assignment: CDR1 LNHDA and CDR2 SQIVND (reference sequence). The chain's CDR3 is CASSSPSGQGAAYGYTF. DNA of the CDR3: TGTGCCAGTAGTAGCCCTTCGGGACAGGGGGCGGCCTATGGCTACACCTTC.